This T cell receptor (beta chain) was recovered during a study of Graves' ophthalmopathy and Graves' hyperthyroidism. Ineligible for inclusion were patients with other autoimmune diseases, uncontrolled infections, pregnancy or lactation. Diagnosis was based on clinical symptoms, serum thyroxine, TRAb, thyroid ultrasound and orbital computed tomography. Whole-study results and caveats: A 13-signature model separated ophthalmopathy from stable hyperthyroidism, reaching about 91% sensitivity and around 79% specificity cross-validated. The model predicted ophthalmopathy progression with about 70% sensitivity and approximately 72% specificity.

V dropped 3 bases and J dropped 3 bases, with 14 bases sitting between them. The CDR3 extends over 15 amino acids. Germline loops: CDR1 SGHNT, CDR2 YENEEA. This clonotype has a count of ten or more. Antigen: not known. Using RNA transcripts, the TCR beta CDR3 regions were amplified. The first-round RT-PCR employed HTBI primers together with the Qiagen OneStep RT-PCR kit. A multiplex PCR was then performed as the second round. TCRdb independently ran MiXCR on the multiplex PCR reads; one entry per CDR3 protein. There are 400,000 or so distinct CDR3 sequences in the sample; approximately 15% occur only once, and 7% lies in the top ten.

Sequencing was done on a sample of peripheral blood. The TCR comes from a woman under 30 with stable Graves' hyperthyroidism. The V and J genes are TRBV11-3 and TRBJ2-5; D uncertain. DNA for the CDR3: TGTGCCAGCAGCTTGGCGACACTGAGTAAAGAGACCCAGTACTTC. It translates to CASSLATLSKETQYF.